Below are 14 T cell receptor beta chains sequenced from a single sample in a study of T-cell reconstitution after alpha-beta-depleted transplantation in children. Using unique molecular identifiers, the investigators prepared the TCRbeta library. One entry per CDR3 protein results from TCRdb running MiXCR on the PCR reads. The sample lists roughly 250,000 distinct CDR3 sequences, 6.5% to 10% occurring once. The specimen comprised PBMCs, mostly from graft donor cells, sampled 180 days after TCRalphabeta/CD19-depleted stem cell transplant. Every receptor here comes from a male patient younger than 18 who had a stem cell transplant for acute lymphoblastic leukemia, so the T cells may come from the graft donor.

There are many counts of this clonotype. The V call is TRBV12-3 or TRBV12-4, the J call TRBJ1-2; 7 nucleotides line up with TRBD1. V dropped 6 bases and J dropped 3; count of bases not matched to a gene: 16. This CDR3 has 17 amino acids. CDR3: CASSSPLTGQRYYGYTF. The DNA for the CDR3 is TGTGCCAGCAGCTCGCCACTTACGGGACAGAGATACTATGGCTACACCTTC.

This clonotype has a handful of counts. This may be a read error: a much more frequent sequence differs by one nucleotide. V and J are TRBV5-4 and TRBJ2-1, with D possibly TRBD2 on 6 matching bases. This CDR3 has 14 residues. Trimming shortened V by 0 bases and J by 3 bases, and 7 bases separated the two germline ends. Per the germline V gene, CDR1 is SGHNT and CDR2 is YYREEE (reference sequence). The CDR3 DNA is TGTGCCAGCAGCTTGGGACTAGACTACAATGAGCAGTTCTTC. Translating gives CASSLGLDYNEQFF.

In this sample, this clonotype turned up a few times. J is TRBJ2-1 and V is TRBV20-1; TRBD2 matches at 11 bases. There are 18 residues in the CDR3. Trimming at V came to 1 base and at J to 1 base, leaving 9 bases not matched to a gene. Germline loops: CDR1 DFQATT, CDR2 SNEGSKA (reference sequence). CDR3 bases: TGCAGTGCTAGAGCGAGTAGCGGGGGGGCCAGGTCCTACAATGAGCAGTTCTTC. Its protein is CSARASSGGARSYNEQFF.

The V call is TRBV28, the J call TRBJ1-5; D remains ambiguous. CDR1 MDHEN and CDR2 SYDVKM come from the germline V gene. The CDR3 covers 12 residues. The germline V and J ends were trimmed by 6 bases and 9 bases, with 12 bases remaining between them. CDR3 DNA: TGTGCCAGCAGCCCGGGATCCCCGCCCCAGCATTTT. Its protein product is CASSPGSPPQHF.

Ten or more counts support this clonotype. This chain joins TRBV11-2 and TRBJ1-6; 12 bases match TRBD1. This CDR3 is built from 19 residues. CDR1 is SGHAT, CDR2 FQNNGV, per germline. V gave up 4 bases and J gave up 6 bases; unmatched junction bases: 13. The CDR3 sequence: CASSSPRGTGGRSNSPLHF. The DNA for the CDR3 is TGTGCCAGCAGCTCCCCCCGGGGGACAGGGGGCAGAAGTAATTCACCCCTCCACTTT.

This clonotype was seen at least ten times. This chain links TRBV6-2 or TRBV6-3 with TRBJ2-5, with D hard to call. Trimming removed 0 bases from V and 9 bases from J, with 11 bases in between. This CDR3 has 13 amino acids. Germline V gene lookup returns CDR1 MNHEY and CDR2 SVGEGT. CDR3 sequence reads: CASSYSFTASQYF. Here the CDR3 DNA reads TGTGCCAGCAGTTACTCCTTTACGGCTTCCCAGTACTTC.

Ten or more counts support this clonotype. The V and J genes are TRBV20-1 and TRBJ2-7; D may be TRBD1 or TRBD2 (5 bases each). Germline CDR1 reads DFQATT; CDR2 reads SNEGSKA (reference sequence). The CDR3 sequence is 13 residues long. Between the trimmed V and J ends, which lost 1 base and 6 bases, there was a span of 13 bases. The CDR3 region is CSARVRGSGEQYF. CDR3 DNA: TGCAGTGCTAGAGTACGGGGCTCGGGCGAGCAGTACTTC.

This clonotype was seen ten or more times. V gene TRBV3-1 combines with J gene TRBJ1-1; D possibly corresponds to TRBD1 (6 bases). The CDR3 runs 15 residues. The germline V gene encodes CDR1 LGHDT and CDR2 YNNKEL (reference sequence). V lost 5 bases and J lost 4, with 17 bases in between. CDR3 coding DNA: TGTGCCAGCAGCACGAACAGGGTTGGTGGCACTGAAGCTTTCTTT. Its translation is CASSTNRVGGTEAFF.

There are many counts of this clonotype. V gene TRBV4-3 combines with J gene TRBJ2-5, with 9 bases aligning to TRBD2. This CDR3 contains 17 residues. CDR1 and CDR2 (germline): LGHNA, YSLEER. With 3 bases clipped from V and 4 bases from J, the junction kept 12 bases outside the gene matches. The CDR3 loop reads CASSQESGTSSRETQYF. The CDR3 DNA follows: TGCGCCAGCAGCCAGGAGTCCGGGACTAGCTCGAGAGAGACCCAGTACTTC.

This clonotype showed up many times. V usage is TRBV29-1 and J usage is TRBJ1-2; 7 nucleotides align to TRBD1. CDR1 and CDR2 (germline): SQVTM, ANQGSEA. This CDR3 has 10 amino acids. V was pared by 8 bases and J by 7 bases, with 4 bases of the junction left unmatched. For the CDR3, the DNA is TGCAGCACAGGGGAGCTTGGCTACACCTTC. Its protein product is CSTGELGYTF.

This clonotype was picked up many times. This CDR3 is CASSAQGGSYEQYF. CDR3 nucleotide sequence: TGTGCCAGCAGCGCCCAGGGGGGATCCTACGAGCAGTACTTC. V gene TRBV7-2 combines with J gene TRBJ2-7; TRBD1 might be the D (7 bases). The CDR3 is 14 residues long. CDR1 is SGHTA and CDR2 is FQGNSA in the germline V gene. The germline V and J ends were trimmed by 5 bases and 1 base, with 12 bases remaining between them.

The chain couples TRBV7-8 to TRBJ1-4; D is ambiguous. The CDR3 is made up of 15 amino acids. Germline-derived CDR1 and CDR2 are SGHVS and FQNEAQ. Trimming cost V 4 bases and J 5 bases, with 14 bases left between them. CDR3 sequence: CASSSLTRSNEKLFF. Here the CDR3 DNA reads TGTGCCAGCAGCTCCCTCACACGTTCCAATGAAAAACTGTTTTTT. Based on the CDR3 plus reference TRBV7-8 and TRBJ1-4, the full variable domain is GAGVSQSPRYKVAKRGQDVALRCDPISGHVSLFWYQQALGQGPEFLTYFQNEAQLDKSGLPSDRFFAERPEGSVSTLKIQRTQQEDSAVYLCASSSLTRSNEKLFFGSGTQLSVL.

The V call is TRBV7-9, the J call TRBJ2-4, with 7 nucleotides matching TRBD1. The CDR3 covers 17 residues. With 5 bases clipped from V and 0 bases from J, the junction kept 10 bases outside the gene matches. Looked up from germline, CDR1 is SEHNR and CDR2 is FQNEAQ (reference sequence). The CDR3 DNA reads as TGTGCCAGCAGCACGACAGGGTCTCTACTAGCCAAAAACATTCAGTACTTC. Amino acids: CASSTTGSLLAKNIQYF. Full variable domain (outside the CDR3, taken from reference TRBV7-9 and TRBJ2-4): DTGVSQNPRHKITKRGQNVTFRCDPISEHNRLYWYRQTLGQGPEFLTYFQNEAQLEKSRLLSDRFSAERPKGSFSTLEIQRTEQGDSAMYLCASSTTGSLLAKNIQYFGAGTRLSVL.

This clonotype was found many times. V and J are TRBV20-1 and TRBJ2-3, with 7 bases fitting TRBD1. Germline V CDR1 and CDR2: DFQATT, SNEGSKA (reference sequence). This CDR3 is built from 14 residues. Trimming at V came to 2 bases and at J to 3 bases, leaving 5 bases not matched to a gene. CDR3 in DNA: TGCAGTGCTAGAAGACAGGGAATAACAGATACGCAGTATTTT. It translates to CSARRQGITDTQYF.